This T cell receptor beta chain was retrieved from a study of T cells in Graves' hyperthyroidism and ophthalmopathy (dated by TCRdb to the late 2010s). Background on the whole study: Peripheral blood was collected at initial diagnosis, before any treatment. A discovery cohort of 95 to 100 patients, fewer than 50 with Graves' ophthalmopathy and 57 with stable Graves' hyperthyroidism, was used to find distinguishing TCR V-J signatures. Prospective prediction of ophthalmopathy was tested in an independent validation cohort consisting of fewer than 20 hyperthyroidism patients and approximately 16 patients who later progressed to ophthalmopathy. The approximately 90 discovery patients were randomly split 7:3 into training and test sets. Thyroid tissue and blood T-cell repertoires from six Graves' hyperthyroidism patients were also compared in the study. After blood sampling, hyperthyroidism patients were treated with methimazole at a starting dose of 30 mg daily, and ophthalmopathy patients were treated with high-dose intravenous methylprednisolone. The paper describes TCR Vbeta CDR3 sequencing of around 130 peripheral blood samples, made up of about 40 ophthalmopathy patients, around 73 hyperthyroidism patients and about 17 progressor patients.

TCR beta CDR3 regions were amplified from RNA transcripts. The TCR CDR3 was subjected to a first round of RT-PCR using the HTBI primer set and the Qiagen OneStep RT-PCR kit. The libraries were constructed in a second round of multiplex PCR and then size-selected and purified. The libraries were sequenced on an Illumina HiSeq2000 using paired-end 100 bp reads. Per the source publication's procedure: SOAPnuke was used to process the raw data, throwing out any read that contained adapters or uncalled bases, had a mean Phred below 15, or lacked an exact constant-primer or identifier match. COPE v1.2.5 was used to merge high-quality paired reads, and clonotypes were defined as unique nucleotide sequences. MiTCR v1.1 was used to align clonotypes to the IMGT TRBV, TRBD and TRBJ reference segments. Analysis was restricted to V-J combinations with a frequency above 0.0001, which covered roughly 99% of repertoires. The TCS score was defined as the ratio of F50 (clonal expansion) to E x V (chaos), calculated using BLOSUM62-based TCRdist between CDR3 peptides within each V-J. Welch's t-statistics and random forest reduced just over 500 V-J features to about 12, which were used in a naive Bayes classifier (R e1071). In-frame beta chains were kept once TCRdb had trimmed the public reads at Q25 with fastp and called clones with MiXCR. Every distinct CDR3 protein forms one entry, paired with its most common genes and DNA. The V and J calls reflect TCRdb's pipeline rather than the authors' work. This sample holds 350,000 to 400,000 distinct CDR3 sequences; 19% were observed only once. Of the sample, 3% to 4.5% is held by the ten largest clones.

Stable Graves' hyperthyroidism was defined as no progression to ophthalmopathy during 18 months of follow-up. The hyperthyroidism patients were between 18 and 65 years old and newly diagnosed, with a disease duration of less than 2 months. Patients with uncontrolled infections, other autoimmune diseases, pregnancy or lactation were excluded. Diagnoses relied on clinical symptoms, serum thyroxine and TRAb, thyroid ultrasound and orbital computed tomography. PBMCs were separated from 8 to 10 ml of fresh peripheral blood using Ficoll-Paque density gradient centrifugation. Total RNA was extracted with Trizol reagent, and quality was checked on an Agilent 2100 Bioanalyzer. Based on the germline V gene, the CDR1 and CDR2 sequences are MGHRA and YSYEKL. The CDR3 holds 16 amino acids from the cysteine to the phenylalanine. The DNA shown is the 48-base CDR3, in frame from base 1. V ends up 1 base short and J 4 bases short, with an unmatched junction base count of 9.

General study outcomes and caveats: Ophthalmopathy was separated from stable hyperthyroidism by a 13 V-J signature model, with around 90% sensitivity and approximately 81% specificity obtained in cross-validation and 80%/75% obtained in testing. Sample size was not statistically predetermined, and investigators were not blinded to group allocation. Most expanded thyroid clonotypes (frequency above 0.001) were also detected in blood, suggesting blood repertoires may reflect thyroid immune responses. During validation, the model predicted progression to ophthalmopathy a median of around 6 months ahead of onset, with more than 60% sensitivity and 72% to 80% specificity.

This clonotype was detected only a few times. Its antigen is unknown. Nothing much larger sits one base from this clone, and base qualities are not available. The receptor was isolated from a woman between 18 and 30 years old with Graves' hyperthyroidism. Sequences were obtained from blood. The chain links TRBV4-1 with TRBJ2-7, with TRBD1 matching 8 junction bases. The DNA sequence follows: TGCGCCAGCAGCCAAGGTTCGCAGGGGGCGCGGTACGAGCAGTACTTC. Its protein reads: CASSQGSQGARYEQYF.